This T cell receptor (beta chain) was recorded in a study of OX40 agonist ivuxolimab in advanced cancers. On the study more broadly: Clinicians treated patients with ivuxolimab, an agonistic anti-OX40 (CD134) antibody. Averaging around 60 years in age, with a range of roughly 20 to 90, the cohort was about 86% male. Patients received ivuxolimab, an intravenous treatment, every 2 weeks at 0.01 to 10 mg/kg.

The table came from immunoSEQ multiplex PCR; TCRdb's copy has only in-frame clones and leaves some out. Of about 64,000 clones listed, roughly nine tenths are singletons. The receptor was isolated from an adult with an advanced solid tumor such as melanoma, head and neck, liver or kidney cancer. Source: CD4+ or CD8+ T cells sorted from blood, taken in a trial of the OX40 agonist ivuxolimab.

The CDR3 nucleotides read TGTGCCAGCTCACCCAGGGAATCCTACGAGCAGTACTTC. Translated, it gives CASSPRESYEQYF. The V gene is TRBV18, the J gene TRBJ2-7; possibly TRBD1 for D (5 bases). From germline, CDR1 is KGHSH and CDR2 LQKENI. V dropped 3 bases and J dropped 1 base, with 7 bases sitting between them. This CDR3 spans 13 amino acids.